This T cell receptor (beta chain) was sequenced during a study of cytomegalovirus exposure and HLA in healthy donors. Study-level findings and limits: The tendency of first-cohort TCR clusters to co-occur in the 90 to 150 validation repertoires was the finding of a later analysis. Cytomegalovirus association was assigned to 150 to 200 TCR beta chains.

The CDR3 is made up of 17 amino acids. Unmatched junction bases numbered 12, after V lost 6 bases and J lost 5 bases. Germline assignment: CDR1 ENHRY and CDR2 SYGVKD. A remark on this clone: The antigen remains unidentified.

Here immunoSEQ multiplex PCR was the method, and the copy in TCRdb shows in-frame clones only, minus some. The data contain fewer than 250,000 clones, 75% to 90% of them seen just once; the ten biggest clones take up 4.5% to 6%. Sequenced input: PBMCs. This clonotype originated in a woman aged 18 to 35 in good health and CMV-seronegative. The chain uses TRBV10-3 and TRBJ1-6, with 8 bases aligning to TRBD1. CDR3 residues: CAIRAGGGQGDNSPLHF. In DNA form, the CDR3 reads TGTGCCATCAGAGCTGGTGGAGGACAGGGTGATAATTCACCCCTCCACTTT.